This entry lists 7 T cell receptor beta chains sequenced from one sample in a study of T cell repertoires in cytomegalovirus infection. One entry per CDR3 protein results from TCRdb running MiXCR on the reads. The table lists some 250,000 distinct CDR3 sequences, approximately 9.1% of them singletons. The source material was PBMCs. These receptors all stem from a human donor in good health (CMV status not recorded). Some clones in this sample may be carry-over from other donors' samples.

This clonotype came up many times. V is TRBV7-2 and J is TRBJ1-1, with unresolved D. Germline CDR1 is SGHTA and CDR2 is FQGNSA. The CDR3 runs to 14 residues. The V and J ends lost 2 bases and 0 bases respectively, with 7 bases between them. Written as DNA, the CDR3 is TGTGCCAGCAGCTTAAACAAAGTGAACACTGAAGCTTTCTTT. It is translated as CASSLNKVNTEAFF.

In the case of this clonotype: A read error may be the cause here, since a much bigger clone is one base away. This sequence joins TRBV3-1 and TRBJ1-1; D is ambiguous. CDR1 is LGHDT and CDR2 is YNNKEL in the germline V gene (reference sequence). Trimming removed 2 bases at V and 1 base at J, with 5 bases between. The CDR3 totals 13 residues. The CDR3 region has the DNA TGTGCCAGCAGCCAATCAGGGAACACTGAAGCTTTCTTT. Translation gives CASSQSGNTEAFF.

This clonotype was seen at least ten times. The V call is TRBV28, the J call TRBJ2-4, with D possibly TRBD1 on 5 matching bases. V lost 6 bases to trimming and J lost 8 bases, with 11 bases between them. This CDR3 comprises 12 residues. Germline V gene lookup returns CDR1 MDHEN and CDR2 SYDVKM. The CDR3 nucleotides read TGTGCCAGCAGGCAGGGCACACACATTCAGTACTTC. This sequence encodes CASRQGTHIQYF. Supplemented by reference TRBV28 and TRBJ2-4, the full variable domain reads DVKVTQSSRYLVKRTGEKVFLECVQDMDHENMFWYRQDPGLGLRLIYFSYDVKMKEKGDIPEGYSVSREKKERFSLILESASTNQTSMYLCASRQGTHIQYFGAGTRLSVL.

The chain carries TRBV7-9 and TRBJ2-3; weak D call: TRBD2 (6 bases). The V gene lost 4 bases and the J gene lost 2 bases, with 13 bases spanning the gap. The CDR3 spans 15 residues. Germline CDR1 SEHNR, CDR2 FQNEAQ (reference sequence). The CDR3 protein is CASSSPGGDTDTQYF. The CDR3 region has the DNA TGTGCCAGCAGCTCCCCCGGAGGGGACACAGATACGCAGTATTTT.

Many counts were recorded for this clonotype. The genes are TRBV7-9 and TRBJ2-3; 7 bases align to TRBD1. CDR1 and CDR2 (germline): SEHNR, FQNEAQ (reference sequence). This CDR3 contains 16 residues. The junction had 4 bases not matched to a gene; V was cut back by 1 base and J by 0 bases. CDR3 in amino acids: CASSLEGARSTDTQYF. The CDR3 region has the DNA TGTGCCAGCAGCTTAGAGGGGGCGCGGAGCACAGATACGCAGTATTTT. The full variable domain, with the rest looked up from reference TRBV7-9 and TRBJ2-3, is DTGVSQNPRHKITKRGQNVTFRCDPISEHNRLYWYRQTLGQGPEFLTYFQNEAQLEKSRLLSDRFSAERPKGSFSTLEIQRTEQGDSAMYLCASSLEGARSTDTQYFGPGTRLTVL.

This clonotype showed up many times. CDR3 region: CSARDGTANSPLHF. The CDR3 DNA reads as TGCAGTGCTAGAGATGGGACAGCTAATTCACCCCTCCACTTT. V and J are TRBV20-1 and TRBJ1-6, with 7 bases matching TRBD1. Unmatched junction bases numbered 2, after V lost 0 bases and J lost 6 bases. The CDR3 is 14 amino acids. Germline V gene data show CDR1 as DFQATT and CDR2 as SNEGSKA (reference sequence).

The table lists this clonotype with many counts. The chain carries TRBV7-2 and TRBJ1-1; D is ambiguous. This CDR3 is built from 14 residues. The V end was cut by 7 bases, the J end by 1 base, with 13 bases between. CDR1 and CDR2 (germline): SGHTA, FQGNSA. CDR3 sequence (DNA): TGTGCCAGCACCAATAGGATGGCGAACACTGAAGCTTTCTTT. It encodes CASTNRMANTEAFF.